Listed below are T cell receptor beta chains from one sample, sequenced in a study of T cells in localized non-small cell lung cancer. The table came from immunoSEQ multiplex PCR; TCRdb's copy has only in-frame clones and leaves some out. The table records 2,500 to 3,500 clones, about 38% of them present only once. Sequencing used lung tumor tissue, obtained before any cancer treatment. All receptors come from a male donor at least 60 years old with stage I squamous cell lung carcinoma. Both conserved end residues are part of each CDR3. A D gene is named only where the DNA matches it firmly. Clone sizes are given selectively: once, few, many, or a class where the clone is expanded.

clone_size	v_call	j_call	d_call	cdr3_aa	cdr3_nt
.	TRBV9	TRBJ2-2	TRBD2	CASSVPNGAGGFTGELFF	TGTGCCAGCAGCGTACCCAACGGCGCGGGAGGATTCACCGGGGAGCTGTTTTTT
.	TRBV11-3	TRBJ2-1	.	CASSFRASYNEQFF	TGTGCCAGCAGCTTTCGAGCCTCCTACAATGAGCAGTTCTTC
medium-sized	TRBV11-3	TRBJ1-1	.	CASSLVSRANTEAFF	TGTGCCAGCAGCTTAGTGAGCAGGGCAAACACTGAAGCTTTCTTT
.	TRBV19	TRBJ1-5	TRBD1	CASSGGQTENQPQHF	TGTGCCAGTAGTGGGGGACAGACGGAGAATCAGCCCCAGCATTTT
large	TRBV28	TRBJ1-2	.	CASSLLLVYGYTF	TGTGCCAGCAGTTTGCTTCTTGTCTATGGCTACACCTTC
.	TRBV29-1	TRBJ1-2	.	CSVESPGVDGYTF	TGCAGCGTTGAAAGTCCAGGGGTGGATGGCTACACCTTC
few	TRBV6-7	TRBJ1-1	.	CASSQGAEAFF	TGTGCCAGCAGCCAAGGGGCGGAAGCTTTCTTT
few	TRBV9	TRBJ2-2	.	CASSVDPAGELFF	TGTGCCAGCAGCGTAGATCCAGCCGGGGAGCTGTTTTTT
.	TRBV9	TRBJ2-2	TRBD2	CASSASGRILDTGELFF	TGTGCCAGCAGCGCTAGCGGGCGGATATTGGACACCGGGGAGCTGTTTTTT
few	TRBV6-8	TRBJ1-1	.	CASSYEMGTEAFF	TGTGCCAGCAGTTACGAGATGGGGACTGAAGCTTTCTTT
medium-sized	TRBV11-3	TRBJ1-1	.	CASSPLGGSFTEAFF	TGTGCCAGCAGCCCGCTGGGGGGGTCTTTCACTGAAGCTTTCTTT
.	TRBV19	TRBJ2-2	TRBD1	CASSFTGVYEELFF	TGTGCCAGTAGCTTCACAGGGGTGTACGAGGAGCTGTTTTTT
.	TRBV12-5	TRBJ1-5	.	CASGFSRAGRNQPQHF	TGTGCTAGTGGTTTCTCTCGGGCAGGGCGCAATCAGCCCCAGCATTTT
.	TRBV28	TRBJ2-5	.	CASRPGGQQETQYF	TGTGCCAGCAGGCCGGGGGGACAGCAAGAGACCCAGTACTTC
.	TRBV19	TRBJ2-1	TRBD1	CASSIGTGGWSEQFF	TGTGCCAGTAGTATTGGGACAGGAGGATGGAGTGAGCAGTTCTTC
.	TRBV6-7	TRBJ2-7	TRBD2	CASSSRLAGGSYEQYF	TGTGCCAGCAGTTCCAGACTAGCGGGAGGGTCCTACGAGCAGTACTTC
medium-sized	TRBV11-3	TRBJ1-1	.	CASSLEQPRRNTEAFF	TGTGCCAGCAGCTTAGAGCAACCGCGCAGGAACACTGAAGCTTTCTTT
few	TRBV9	TRBJ2-7	TRBD2	CASSVGEGGGNYEQYF	TGTGCCAGCAGCGTAGGGGAAGGCGGGGGAAACTACGAGCAGTACTTC
.	TRBV15	TRBJ2-2	TRBD1	CATSWGRHRGRAGELFF	TGTGCCACCAGCTGGGGTCGGCACAGGGGAAGGGCCGGGGAGCTGTTTTTT
medium-sized	TRBV6-1	TRBJ2-1	.	CASSEDKGSPYNEQFF	TGTGCCAGCAGTGAAGACAAGGGCAGCCCTTACAATGAGCAGTTCTTC